This T cell receptor (beta chain) comes out of a study of early T cells in non-severe SARS-CoV-2 infection. At the level of the study: Sequencing of unsorted whole blood was done on bulk RNA, leaving chains unpaired. Whole-study results and caveats: Clonotype matching in VDJdb favored anti-spike CD8 responses and did not capture private and CD4 specificities.

About this clonotype: Its target is unknown.

Individual cDNA molecules received unique molecular identifiers during library preparation. TCRdb fed the 5' RACE reads into MiXCR, producing one record per CDR3 protein. The data hold tens of thousands of distinct CDR3 sequences, with around 9.3% observed a single time. Germline V CDR1 and CDR2: DFQATT, SNEGSKA (reference sequence). V dropped 5 bases and J dropped 4 bases, with 20 bases sitting between them. The CDR3 runs 15 residues. The sample was whole blood, taken at baseline. The TCR sequence derives from an adult who was a healthcare worker with PCR-confirmed SARS-CoV-2 infection or an uninfected control (not recorded which). The chain combines TRBV20-1 with TRBJ1-1, with TRBD1 as a possible D gene (6 bases). This CDR3 reads CSAGRGVEGGTEAFF. DNA for the CDR3: TGCAGTGCTGGACGAGGAGTCGAGGGGGGCACTGAAGCTTTCTTT.